Presented here are 20 T cell receptor beta chains from one specimen sequenced in a study of beta chain features in type 1 diabetes. cDNA synthesis used the whole RNA isolate, giving expressed TCRB sequences. Assay: immunoSEQ multiplex PCR; the TCRdb copy retains only in-frame clones and omits some. Of about 360,000 clones listed, roughly an eighth are singletons. The sample was naive CD4+ T cells from blood. These receptors were obtained from a man aged 18 to 30 in good health.

This chain connects TRBV4-3 to TRBJ1-2, with D maybe TRBD1 (5 bases). Germline CDR1 and CDR2: LGHNA and YSLEER. This CDR3 is 16 amino acids long. The ends were cut back, 3 bases at V and 5 bases at J, with 19 bases in the middle. This CDR3 reads CASSQGGTAVEYGYTF. Written as DNA, the CDR3 is TGCGCCAGCAGCCAGGGAGGGACCGCGGTGGAATATGGCTACACCTTC.

The table lists this clone with a few counts. The genes are TRBV14 and TRBJ2-7, with 10 bases that match TRBD2. CDR1 SGHDN and CDR2 FVKESK come from the germline V gene. V was pared by 2 bases and J by 7 bases, with 5 bases of the junction left unmatched. The CDR3 extends over 14 amino acids. CDR3 amino acids: CASSQTSGVQEQYF. Here the CDR3 DNA reads TGTGCCAGCAGCCAAACTAGCGGGGTACAAGAGCAGTACTTC.

V and J are TRBV4-2 and TRBJ1-3; TRBD1 aligns across 7 bases. CDR3 length equals 15 residues. The V segment lost 0 bases and the J segment 7 bases; nucleotides outside the gene matches: 6. Germline CDR1 and CDR2: LGHNA and YNFKEQ. CDR3 nucleotides: TGTGCCAGCAGCCAAGATTTCTTACAGGGGAACACCATATATTTT. Translating gives CASSQDFLQGNTIYF.

This clone occurred a few times. The chain joins TRBV30 to TRBJ1-1, with 7 positions matching TRBD1. Germline CDR1 is GTSNPN and CDR2 is SVGIG (reference sequence). V shed 2 bases and J 4 bases; nucleotides not matched to a gene: 7. The CDR3 covers 14 residues. The CDR3 bases are TGTGCCTGGAGTTTTACGACAGGGACCACTGAAGCTTTCTTT. Translation: CAWSFTTGTTEAFF. The variable domain in full, completed from reference TRBV30 and TRBJ1-1, reads SQTIHQWPATLVQPVGSPLSLECTVEGTSNPNLYWYRQAAGRGLQLLFYSVGIGQISSEVPQNLSASRPQDRQFILSSKKLLLSDSGFYLCAWSFTTGTTEAFFGQGTRLTVV.

The V and J genes are TRBV4-2 and TRBJ1-2; a possible D gene is TRBD1 (5 bases). Germline V lookup: CDR1 LGHNA, CDR2 YNFKEQ. The CDR3 is made up of 15 amino acids. Between the trimmed V and J ends, which lost 0 bases and 5 bases, there was a span of 13 bases. The chain's CDR3 is CASSQDLQARYGYTF. As DNA, the CDR3 is TGTGCCAGCAGCCAAGATCTACAGGCTCGATATGGCTACACCTTC.

This chain joins TRBV7-9 and TRBJ1-2; a possible D gene is TRBD1 (6 bases). There are 14 residues in the CDR3. V was pared by 3 bases and J by 4 bases, with 12 bases between. CDR1 and CDR2 from the germline V gene are SEHNR and FQNEAQ (reference sequence). The CDR3 loop reads CASSLGASRYGYTF. DNA of the CDR3: TGTGCCAGCAGCTTGGGGGCCTCCCGCTATGGCTACACCTTC.

The chain employs TRBV29-1 and TRBJ2-1, with 9 bases that match TRBD2. Per germline, CDR1 SQVTM and CDR2 ANQGSEA. The length of the CDR3 is 15 residues. Germline trimming cut 4 bases from V and 0 bases from J; bases unmatched to any gene: 4. In nucleotides, the CDR3 is TGCAGCGTTGGTCGGCGGGAGGGCTCCTACAATGAGCAGTTCTTC. Its translation: CSVGRREGSYNEQFF.

This clone appeared a few times. The V and J genes are TRBV4-2 and TRBJ2-3, with a possible D match to TRBD2 (6 bases). Germline CDR1 reads LGHNA; CDR2 reads YNFKEQ. V was trimmed by 4 bases and J by 3 bases, leaving 23 bases between them. The CDR3 totals 18 residues. Here the CDR3 reads CASSLQLTDGGSTDTQYF. The CDR3 DNA follows: TGTGCCAGCAGCCTACAATTGACCGACGGGGGTAGTACAGATACGCAGTATTTT.

The chain combines TRBV28 with TRBJ1-2; possibly TRBD1 for D (6 bases). The CDR3 extends over 15 amino acids. Germline CDR1 is MDHEN and CDR2 is SYDVKM. V was shortened by 2 bases and J by 1 base, with 11 bases between the two germline ends. The CDR3 region is CASSLPGTLNYGYTF. In nucleotides, the CDR3 is TGTGCCAGCAGTTTACCCGGGACACTTAACTATGGCTACACCTTC.

The V call is TRBV6-5, the J call TRBJ1-2; 7 bases match TRBD1. The germline V gene encodes CDR1 MNHEY and CDR2 SVGAGI. V dropped 5 bases and J dropped 4; count of bases not matched to a gene: 4. The CDR3 spans 13 residues. The CDR3 loop reads CASSAGGPYGYTF. In DNA form, the CDR3 reads TGTGCCAGCAGTGCAGGGGGACCCTATGGCTACACCTTC.

This clone appeared a few times. This chain uses TRBV15 with TRBJ2-7; 9 positions match TRBD1. The CDR3 is 14 residues long. Germline lookup yields CDR1 LNHNV and CDR2 YYDKDF (reference sequence). V shed 6 bases, J shed 5 bases, and the junction held 8 bases outside the gene matches. For the CDR3, the DNA is TGTGCCACCAGAGATGACAGGGGGAGCAACGAGCAGTACTTC. This sequence encodes CATRDDRGSNEQYF. Together with reference TRBV15 and TRBJ2-7, the CDR3 gives the full variable domain: DAMVIQNPRYQVTQFGKPVTLSCSQTLNHNVMYWYQQKSSQAPKLLFHYYDKDFNNEADTPDNFQSRRPNTSFCFLDIRSPGLGDTAMYLCATRDDRGSNEQYFGPGTRLTVT.

In this sample, this clone turned up a few times. The chain joins TRBV11-2 to TRBJ2-6; a possible D gene is TRBD1 (6 bases). This CDR3 has 16 amino acids. Germline V gene data show CDR1 as SGHAT and CDR2 as FQNNGV. The V gene lost 3 bases and the J gene lost 2 bases, with 11 bases spanning the gap. CDR3 coding DNA: TGTGCCAGCAGCTTGAGGACAGCCCCTGGGGCCAACGTCCTGACTTTC. Its protein product is CASSLRTAPGANVLTF.

The rearrangement joins TRBV30 to TRBJ2-1; D remains ambiguous. CDR1 GTSNPN and CDR2 SVGIG come from the germline V gene (reference sequence). The CDR3 consists of 11 residues. Between the trimmed V and J ends, which lost 0 bases and 10 bases, there was a span of 7 bases. This CDR3 is CAWSVAVEQFF. For the CDR3, the DNA is TGTGCCTGGAGTGTGGCAGTGGAGCAGTTCTTC.

The chain combines TRBV4-3 with TRBJ1-4; D uncertain. Germline CDR1 reads LGHNA; CDR2 reads YSLEER. Deletions cut 4 bases from V and 0 bases from J, with 9 bases between. This CDR3 spans 15 amino acids. This CDR3 is CASSPSLTTNEKLFF. DNA for the CDR3: TGCGCCAGCAGCCCCAGTCTCACAACTAATGAAAAACTGTTTTTT.

The chain couples TRBV30 to TRBJ1-1; tentative D call: TRBD1 (6 bases). The CDR3 is 15 amino acids. CDR1 and CDR2 (germline): GTSNPN, SVGIG (reference sequence). Trimming stripped 1 base from V and 3 bases from J, with 15 bases between. The CDR3 DNA sequence: TGTGCCTGGAGTGCTTACAGGGTAGTGTACACTGAAGCTTTCTTT. Amino acid sequence: CAWSAYRVVYTEAFF.

The DNA for the CDR3 is TGTGCCAGCAGCGTAGCCGGGACACCAGAATACGAGCAGTACTTC. This sequence encodes CASSVAGTPEYEQYF. The chain carries TRBV9 and TRBJ2-7; D is perhaps TRBD1 (6 bases). The CDR3 extends over 15 amino acids. Germline V lookup: CDR1 SGDLS, CDR2 YYNGEE. The ends were cut back, 0 bases at V and 4 bases at J, with 14 bases in the middle.

This clone was detected a few times. The chain is built from TRBV10-3 and TRBJ2-3, with D perhaps TRBD2 (5 bases). This CDR3 contains 14 residues. Trimming shortened V by 10 bases and J by 0 bases, and 14 bases separated the two germline ends. Germline V gene data show CDR1 as ENHRY and CDR2 as SYGVKD. The CDR3 DNA reads as TGTGCCACCGGGGTAGACCCTAGCACAGATACGCAGTATTTT. Encoded protein: CATGVDPSTDTQYF.

This chain uses TRBV29-1 with TRBJ2-2; D not certain. CDR3 length: 14 residues. Per germline, CDR1 SQVTM and CDR2 ANQGSEA. The V end was cut by 5 bases, the J end by 2 bases, with 12 bases between. The CDR3 here is CSVSRPFNTGELFF. The DNA for the CDR3 is TGCAGCGTTAGCCGTCCGTTTAACACCGGGGAGCTGTTTTTT.

The J gene is TRBJ2-7, the V gene TRBV23-1; perhaps TRBD2 as D (6 bases). TRBV23-1 is an ORF; its function is uncertain. With 5 bases removed from V and 2 bases from J, the gap between germline ends came to 16 bases. This CDR3 contains 15 residues. Here the CDR3 DNA reads TGCGCCAGCAGTTCAAGGGTAGCGGCCCCCTACGAGCAGTACTTC. Its protein is CASSSRVAAPYEQYF.

This clone was seen a few times. The genes are TRBV7-9 and TRBJ2-3; 7 nucleotides agree with TRBD2. The CDR3 loop spans 14 amino acids. The germline V gene encodes CDR1 SEHNR and CDR2 FQNEAQ (reference sequence). V was pared by 5 bases and J by 0 bases, with 2 bases of the junction left unmatched. The CDR3 region is CASSISGSTDTQYF. CDR3 bases: TGTGCCAGCAGCATTAGCGGGAGCACAGATACGCAGTATTTT.